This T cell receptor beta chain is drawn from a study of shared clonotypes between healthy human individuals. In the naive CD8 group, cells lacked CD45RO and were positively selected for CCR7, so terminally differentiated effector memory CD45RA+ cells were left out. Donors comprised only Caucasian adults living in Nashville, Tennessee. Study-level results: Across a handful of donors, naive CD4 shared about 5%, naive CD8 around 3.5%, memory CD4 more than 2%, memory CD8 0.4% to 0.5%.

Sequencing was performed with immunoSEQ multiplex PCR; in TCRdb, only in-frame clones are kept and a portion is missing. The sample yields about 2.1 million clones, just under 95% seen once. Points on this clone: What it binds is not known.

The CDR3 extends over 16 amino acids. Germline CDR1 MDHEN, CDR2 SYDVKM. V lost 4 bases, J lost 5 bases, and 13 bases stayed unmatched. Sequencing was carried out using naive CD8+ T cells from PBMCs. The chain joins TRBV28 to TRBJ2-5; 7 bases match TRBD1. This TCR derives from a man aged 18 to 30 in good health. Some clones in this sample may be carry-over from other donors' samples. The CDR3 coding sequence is TGTGCCAGCAGTTCGTTGACAGGGCTAATTGTGGAGACCCAGTACTTC. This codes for CASSSLTGLIVETQYF.